This entry features one TCR beta chain sequence. The antigen remains undetermined. The data are from a study of CD8 T cells in Susac syndrome. Study background: Patients with Susac syndrome were, at the time of blood collection, therapy-naive, maintained on corticosteroids, or maintained on intravenous immunoglobulin alone.

The study, taken as a whole, reports: Total CD8+ and CD8+ TEMRA repertoires contained about 15 and five Susac-specific public clones, respectively.

cDNA came from roughly 0.5 to 1 ug RNA primed by random hexamers. Amplification of the TCR beta CDR3 was carried out by immunoSEQ multiplex PCR, which spanned a total of 54 Vbeta and 13 Jbeta segments. One entry per CDR3 protein, called by TCRdb with MiXCR from the immunoSEQ multiplex PCR reads. Of some 97,000 distinct CDR3 sequences in the sample, roughly 96% were seen once. The CDR3 sequence is 16 residues long. V gave up 3 bases and J gave up 0 bases, with 11 bases separating them. Germline loops: CDR1 KGHDR, CDR2 SFDVKD. Sequences were obtained from CD8+ T cells from PBMCs. The chain links TRBV24-1 to TRBJ2-1, with D possibly matching TRBD2 (5 bases). This receptor was obtained from a human donor with Susac syndrome. CDR3 nucleotides: TGTGCCACCAGTGATGGAGGTGTAAGCTCCTACAATGAGCAGTTCTTC. It codes for CATSDGGVSSYNEQFF.